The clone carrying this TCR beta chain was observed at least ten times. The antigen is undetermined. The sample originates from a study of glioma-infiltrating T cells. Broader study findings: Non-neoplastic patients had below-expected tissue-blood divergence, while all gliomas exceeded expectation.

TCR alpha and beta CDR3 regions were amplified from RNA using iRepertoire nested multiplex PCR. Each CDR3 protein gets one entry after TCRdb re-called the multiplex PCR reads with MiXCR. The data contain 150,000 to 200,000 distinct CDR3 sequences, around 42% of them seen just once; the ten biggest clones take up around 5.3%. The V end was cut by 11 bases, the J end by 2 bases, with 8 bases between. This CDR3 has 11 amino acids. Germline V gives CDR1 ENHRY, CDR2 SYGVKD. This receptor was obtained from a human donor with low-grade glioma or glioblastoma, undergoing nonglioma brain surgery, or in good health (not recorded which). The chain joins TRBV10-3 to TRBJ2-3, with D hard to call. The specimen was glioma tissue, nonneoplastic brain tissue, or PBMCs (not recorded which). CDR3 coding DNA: TGTGCCGCCTCAGACACAGATACGCAGTATTTT. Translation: CAASDTDTQYF.